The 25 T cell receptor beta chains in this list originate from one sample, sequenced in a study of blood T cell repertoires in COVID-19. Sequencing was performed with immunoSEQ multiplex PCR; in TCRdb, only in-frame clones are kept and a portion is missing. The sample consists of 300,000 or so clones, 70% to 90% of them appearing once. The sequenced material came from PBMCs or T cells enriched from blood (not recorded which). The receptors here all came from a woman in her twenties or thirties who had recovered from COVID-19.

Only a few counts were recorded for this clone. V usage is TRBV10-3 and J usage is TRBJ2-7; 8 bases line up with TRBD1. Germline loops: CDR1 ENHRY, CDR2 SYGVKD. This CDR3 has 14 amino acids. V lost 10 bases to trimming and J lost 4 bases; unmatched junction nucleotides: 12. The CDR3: CATEGTGGTYEQYF. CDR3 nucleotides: TGTGCCACCGAGGGGACAGGAGGAACTTACGAGCAGTACTTC.

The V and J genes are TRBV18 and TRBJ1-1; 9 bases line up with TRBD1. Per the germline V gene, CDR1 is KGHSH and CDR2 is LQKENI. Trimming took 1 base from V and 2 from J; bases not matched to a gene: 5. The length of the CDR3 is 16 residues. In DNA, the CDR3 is TGTGCCAGCTCACCACTCGCGGGACAGGGAAACACTGAAGCTTTCTTT. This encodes CASSPLAGQGNTEAFF.

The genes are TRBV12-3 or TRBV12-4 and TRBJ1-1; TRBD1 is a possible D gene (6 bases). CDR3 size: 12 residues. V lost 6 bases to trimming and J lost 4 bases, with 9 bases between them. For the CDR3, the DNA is TGTGCCAGCAGGCAGGGGAGCACTGAAGCTTTCTTT. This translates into CASRQGSTEAFF.

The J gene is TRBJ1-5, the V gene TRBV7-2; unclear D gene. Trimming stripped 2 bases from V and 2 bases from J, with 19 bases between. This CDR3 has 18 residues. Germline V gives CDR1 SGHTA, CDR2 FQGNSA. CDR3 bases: TGTGCCAGCAGCTTACCTAGTGGGGTCGGACTCGGCAATCAGCCCCAGCATTTT. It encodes CASSLPSGVGLGNQPQHF.

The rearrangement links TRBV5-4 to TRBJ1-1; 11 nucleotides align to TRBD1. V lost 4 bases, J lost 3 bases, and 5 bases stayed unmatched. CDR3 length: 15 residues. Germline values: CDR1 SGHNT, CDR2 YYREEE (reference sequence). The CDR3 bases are TGTGCCAGCAGCGCCCCGGGACAGGGGGACACTGAAGCTTTCTTT. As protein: CASSAPGQGDTEAFF.

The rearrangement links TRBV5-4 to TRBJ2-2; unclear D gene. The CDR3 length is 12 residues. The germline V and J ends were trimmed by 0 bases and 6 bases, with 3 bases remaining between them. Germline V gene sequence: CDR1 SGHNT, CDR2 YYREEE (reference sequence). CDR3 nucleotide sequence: TGTGCCAGCAGCTTGGCGTCCGGGGAGCTGTTTTTT. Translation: CASSLASGELFF.

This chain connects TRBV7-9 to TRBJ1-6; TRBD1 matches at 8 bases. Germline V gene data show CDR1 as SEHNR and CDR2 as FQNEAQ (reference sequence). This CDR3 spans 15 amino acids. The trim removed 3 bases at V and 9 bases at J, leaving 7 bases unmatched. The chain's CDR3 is CASSLRTGRASPLHF. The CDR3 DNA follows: TGTGCCAGCAGCTTGAGGACAGGGAGGGCTTCACCCCTCCACTTT.

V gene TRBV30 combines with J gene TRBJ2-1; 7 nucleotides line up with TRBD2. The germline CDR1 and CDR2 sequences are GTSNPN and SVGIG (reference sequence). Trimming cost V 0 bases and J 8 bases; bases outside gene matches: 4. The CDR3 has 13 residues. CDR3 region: CAWSVRGWDEQFF. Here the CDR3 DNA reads TGTGCCTGGAGTGTGCGGGGGTGGGATGAGCAGTTCTTC. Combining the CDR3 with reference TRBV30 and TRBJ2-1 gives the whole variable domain SQTIHQWPATLVQPVGSPLSLECTVEGTSNPNLYWYRQAAGRGLQLLFYSVGIGQISSEVPQNLSASRPQDRQFILSSKKLLLSDSGFYLCAWSVRGWDEQFFGPGTRLTVL.

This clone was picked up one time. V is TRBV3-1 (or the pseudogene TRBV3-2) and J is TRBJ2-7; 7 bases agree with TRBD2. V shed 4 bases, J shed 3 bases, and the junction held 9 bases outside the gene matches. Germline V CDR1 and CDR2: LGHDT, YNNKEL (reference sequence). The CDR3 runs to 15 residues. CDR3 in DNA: TGTGCCAGCAGCCGCACACCGGGAGGAAGCTACGAGCAGTACTTC. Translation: CASSRTPGGSYEQYF.

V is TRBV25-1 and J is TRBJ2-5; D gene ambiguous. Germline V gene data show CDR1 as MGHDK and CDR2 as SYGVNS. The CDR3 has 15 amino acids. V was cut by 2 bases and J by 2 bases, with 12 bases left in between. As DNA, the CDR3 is TGTGCCAGCAGTGAACCCCGTACCAGGCAAGAGACCCAGTACTTC. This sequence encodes CASSEPRTRQETQYF.

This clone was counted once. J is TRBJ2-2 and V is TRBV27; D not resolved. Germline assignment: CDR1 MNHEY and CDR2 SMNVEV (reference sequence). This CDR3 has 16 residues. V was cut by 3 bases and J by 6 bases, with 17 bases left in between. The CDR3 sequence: CASSFGSHAGSGELFF. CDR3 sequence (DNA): TGTGCCAGCAGTTTCGGGTCACACGCTGGTTCCGGGGAGCTGTTTTTT.

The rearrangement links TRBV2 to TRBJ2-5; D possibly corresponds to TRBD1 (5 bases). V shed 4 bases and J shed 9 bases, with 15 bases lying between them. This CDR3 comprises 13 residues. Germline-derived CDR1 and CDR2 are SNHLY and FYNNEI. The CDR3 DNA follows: TGTGCCAGCAGTGTCGGTCCAGGGTGGGCCCAGTACTTC. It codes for CASSVGPGWAQYF.

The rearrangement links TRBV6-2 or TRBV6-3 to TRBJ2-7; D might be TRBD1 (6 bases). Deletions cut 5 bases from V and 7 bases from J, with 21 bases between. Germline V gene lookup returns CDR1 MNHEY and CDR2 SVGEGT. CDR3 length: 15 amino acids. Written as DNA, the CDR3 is TGTGCCAGCAGTCCCCGCCAGGGGCTATCTGGAGAGCAGTACTTC. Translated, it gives CASSPRQGLSGEQYF.

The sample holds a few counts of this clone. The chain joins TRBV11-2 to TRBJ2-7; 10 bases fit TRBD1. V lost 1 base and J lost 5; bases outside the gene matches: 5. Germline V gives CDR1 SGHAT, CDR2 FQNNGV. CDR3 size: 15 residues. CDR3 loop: CASSLVTGGFHEQYF. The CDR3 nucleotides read TGTGCCAGCAGCTTAGTGACAGGGGGCTTCCACGAGCAGTACTTC.

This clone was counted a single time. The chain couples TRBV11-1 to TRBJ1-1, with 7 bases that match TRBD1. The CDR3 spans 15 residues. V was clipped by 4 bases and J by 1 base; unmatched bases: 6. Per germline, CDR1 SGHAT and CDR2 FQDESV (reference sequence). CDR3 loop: CASSYLPGGNTEAFF. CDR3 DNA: TGTGCCAGCAGCTACCTCCCAGGGGGGAACACTGAAGCTTTCTTT.

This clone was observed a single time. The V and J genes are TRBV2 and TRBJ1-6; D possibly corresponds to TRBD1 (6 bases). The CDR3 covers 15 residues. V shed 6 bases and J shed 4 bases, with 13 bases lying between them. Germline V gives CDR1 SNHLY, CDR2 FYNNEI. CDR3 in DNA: TGTGCCAGCAGGGAACAGGGAAATTATAATTCACCCCTCCACTTT. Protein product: CASREQGNYNSPLHF.

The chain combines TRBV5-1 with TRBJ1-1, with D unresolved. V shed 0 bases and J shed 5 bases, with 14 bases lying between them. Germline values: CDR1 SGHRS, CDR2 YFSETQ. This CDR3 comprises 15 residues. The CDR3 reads CASSLAAGSGTEAFF. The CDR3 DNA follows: TGCGCCAGCAGCTTGGCCGCGGGGAGTGGGACTGAAGCTTTCTTT.

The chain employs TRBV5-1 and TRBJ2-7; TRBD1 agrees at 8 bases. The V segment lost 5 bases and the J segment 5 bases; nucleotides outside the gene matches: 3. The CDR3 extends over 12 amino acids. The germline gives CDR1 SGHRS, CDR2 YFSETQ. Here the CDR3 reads CASSKDRDEQYF. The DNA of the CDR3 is TGCGCCAGCAGTAAGGACAGGGACGAGCAGTACTTC.

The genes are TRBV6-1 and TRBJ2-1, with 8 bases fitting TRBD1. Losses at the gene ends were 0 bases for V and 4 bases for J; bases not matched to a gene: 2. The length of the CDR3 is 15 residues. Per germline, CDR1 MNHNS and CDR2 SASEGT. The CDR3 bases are TGTGCCAGCAGTGAAGCCTGGACAGGGTACAATGAGCAGTTCTTC. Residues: CASSEAWTGYNEQFF.

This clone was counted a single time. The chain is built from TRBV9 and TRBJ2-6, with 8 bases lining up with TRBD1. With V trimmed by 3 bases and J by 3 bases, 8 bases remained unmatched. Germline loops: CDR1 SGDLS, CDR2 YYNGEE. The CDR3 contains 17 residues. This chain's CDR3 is CASSGRAGGYGANVLTF. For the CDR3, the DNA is TGTGCCAGCAGCGGCAGGGCAGGGGGCTATGGGGCCAACGTCCTGACTTTC.

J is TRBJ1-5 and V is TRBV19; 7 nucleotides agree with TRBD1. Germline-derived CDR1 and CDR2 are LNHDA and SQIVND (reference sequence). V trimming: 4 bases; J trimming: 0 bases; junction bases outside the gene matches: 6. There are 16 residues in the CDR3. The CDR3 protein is CASSTLTGDSNQPQHF. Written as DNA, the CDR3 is TGTGCCAGTAGTACTCTTACAGGGGATAGCAATCAGCCCCAGCATTTT.

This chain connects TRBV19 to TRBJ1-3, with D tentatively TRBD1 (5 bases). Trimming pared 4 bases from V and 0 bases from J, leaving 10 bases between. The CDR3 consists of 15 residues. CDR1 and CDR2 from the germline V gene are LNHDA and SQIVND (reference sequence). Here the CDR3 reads CASSTVRVSGNTIYF. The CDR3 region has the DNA TGTGCCAGTAGTACGGTCAGGGTCTCTGGAAACACCATATATTTT. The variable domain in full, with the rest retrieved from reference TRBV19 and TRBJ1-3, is DGGITQSPKYLFRKEGQNVTLSCEQNLNHDAMYWYRQDPGQGLRLIYYSQIVNDFQKGDIAEGYSVSREKKESFPLTVTSAQKNPTAFYLCASSTVRVSGNTIYFGEGSWLTVV.

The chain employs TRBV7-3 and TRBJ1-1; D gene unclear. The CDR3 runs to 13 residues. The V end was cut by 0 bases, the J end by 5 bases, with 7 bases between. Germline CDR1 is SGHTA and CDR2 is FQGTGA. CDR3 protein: CASSLTAWTEAFF. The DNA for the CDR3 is TGTGCCAGCAGCTTAACAGCGTGGACTGAAGCTTTCTTT. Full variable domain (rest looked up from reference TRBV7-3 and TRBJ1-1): GAGVSQTPSNKVTEKGKYVELRCDPISGHTALYWYRQSLGQGPEFLIYFQGTGAADDSGLPNDRFFAVRPEGSVSTLKIQRTERGDSAVYLCASSLTAWTEAFFGQGTRLTVV.

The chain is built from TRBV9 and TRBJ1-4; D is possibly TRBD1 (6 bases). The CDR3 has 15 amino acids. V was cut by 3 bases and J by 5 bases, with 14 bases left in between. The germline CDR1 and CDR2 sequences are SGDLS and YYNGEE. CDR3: CASSAGGPRNEKLFF. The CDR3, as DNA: TGTGCCAGCAGCGCCGGGGGGCCAAGGAATGAAAAACTGTTTTTT.

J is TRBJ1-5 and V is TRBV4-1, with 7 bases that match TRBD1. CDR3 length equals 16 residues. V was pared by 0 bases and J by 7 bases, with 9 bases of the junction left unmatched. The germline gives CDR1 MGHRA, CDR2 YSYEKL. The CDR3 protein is CASSQDEQGIGQPQHF. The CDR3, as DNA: TGCGCCAGCAGCCAAGACGAACAGGGGATCGGGCAGCCCCAGCATTTT.